The following is a TCR beta chain sequence with its context. The germline V gene encodes CDR1 SGHRS and CDR2 YFSETQ. Trimming left V 10 bases short and J 0 bases short, with 19 bases between. The CDR3 totals 16 residues. The data originate from a study of blood T cell repertoires in COVID-19. Study in general: Acute-phase and convalescent COVID-19 samples originated in the United States, Italy and Spain. T cells, B-cell-depleted T cells, or PBMCs supplied cDNA or gDNA.

Recruited during active infection, patients (from Seattle) were subsequently followed longitudinally. The method was immunoSEQ multiplex PCR; TCRdb's version includes in-frame clones alone and lacks a portion of them. The table lists approximately 300,000 clones, around nine tenths of them singletons. The chain uses TRBV5-1 and TRBJ2-2, with D maybe TRBD1 (5 bases). Material: peripheral blood. The receptor was derived from a woman between 25 and 40 years old with COVID-19, enrolled during active disease. This chain's CDR3 is CAPGMGRATNTGELFF. In DNA, the CDR3 is TGCGCCCCAGGTATGGGCAGGGCTACGAACACCGGGGAGCTGTTTTTT.